Following are 23 T cell receptor beta chains from one sample sequenced in a study of blood T cell repertoires in COVID-19. Sequencing used immunoSEQ multiplex PCR; TCRdb keeps in-frame clones, though not all of them. The sample carries roughly 300,000 clones, around 81% recorded once. Sequencing was done on a sample of peripheral blood. The source is a woman aged 60-75 years with active or convalescent COVID-19.

J is TRBJ2-1 and V is TRBV27, with D possibly TRBD2 on 6 matching bases. V lost 0 bases and J lost 5, with 14 bases in between. Looked up from germline, CDR1 is MNHEY and CDR2 is SMNVEV (reference sequence). The CDR3 contains 16 residues. DNA for the CDR3: TGTGCCAGCAGTTTATCCTCGGAGGGATCGGACAATGAGCAGTTCTTC. Protein sequence: CASSLSSEGSDNEQFF.

The chain couples TRBV7-7 to TRBJ2-5; 9 bases match TRBD1. J lost 5 bases, V lost 1 base, and 8 bases had no gene match. The germline V gene encodes CDR1 SSHAT and CDR2 FNYEAQ (reference sequence). This CDR3 contains 16 residues. The CDR3 here is CASSLVGTGGAETQYF. The CDR3 nucleotides are TGTGCCAGCAGCTTAGTTGGTACAGGGGGCGCGGAGACCCAGTACTTC.

A few counts support this clone. The gene calls are TRBV7-2 and TRBJ1-6; the D gene is possibly TRBD1 (6 bases). Germline V gives CDR1 SGHTA, CDR2 FQGNSA. The CDR3 covers 15 residues. The V and J ends lost 1 base and 6 bases respectively, with 10 bases between them. The CDR3 region is CASSLGTGFNSPLHF. DNA of the CDR3: TGTGCCAGCAGCTTAGGTACAGGGTTTAATTCACCCCTCCACTTT.

In DNA, the CDR3 is TGTGCCAGCAGCTTAGTAGCCGGGACATATCTAGGGAACACTGAAGCTTTCTTT. Residues: CASSLVAGTYLGNTEAFF. The chain links TRBV7-9 to TRBJ1-1; D might be TRBD1 (6 bases). The V end lost 1 base, the J end lost 1 base, and 19 bases lay between the germline ends. Germline V gene lookup returns CDR1 SEHNR and CDR2 FQNEAQ (reference sequence). The CDR3 is made up of 18 amino acids. The full variable domain, completed using reference TRBV7-9 and TRBJ1-1, is DTGVSQNPRHKITKRGQNVTFRCDPISEHNRLYWYRQTLGQGPEFLTYFQNEAQLEKSRLLSDRFSAERPKGSFSTLEIQRTEQGDSAMYLCASSLVAGTYLGNTEAFFGQGTRLTVV.

Written as DNA, the CDR3 is TGCGCCAGCAGCTTGGACAGGGAAAATGAGCAGTTCTTC. As protein: CASSLDRENEQFF. J is TRBJ2-1 and V is TRBV5-1, with a possible D match to TRBD1 (6 bases). Germline assignment: CDR1 SGHRS and CDR2 YFSETQ. This CDR3 contains 13 residues. V lost 0 bases and J 7 bases, leaving 8 bases between the germline ends. Filled out from reference TRBV5-1 and TRBJ2-1, the complete variable domain reads KAGVTQTPRYLIKTRGQQVTLSCSPISGHRSVSWYQQTPGQGLQFLFEYFSETQRNKGNFPGRFSGRQFSNSRSEMNVSTLELGDSALYLCASSLDRENEQFFGPGTRLTVL.

The chain joins TRBV11-3 to TRBJ1-2, with D unclear. This CDR3 contains 14 residues. Germline lookup yields CDR1 SGHNT and CDR2 YENEEA. Trimming took off 1 base at V and 4 bases at J, with 10 bases between the two ends. The DNA for the CDR3 is TGTGCCAGCAGCTTAGCTACAGATCTCTATGGCTACACCTTC. Translated, it gives CASSLATDLYGYTF.

The chain employs TRBV27 and TRBJ1-5; possibly TRBD1 for D (6 bases). Trimming removed 3 bases at V and 6 bases at J, with 12 bases between. The length of the CDR3 is 14 residues. Germline values: CDR1 MNHEY, CDR2 SMNVEV (reference sequence). The CDR3 here is CASSFRQGSQPQHF. The CDR3 DNA sequence: TGTGCCAGCAGTTTTCGGCAGGGGAGTCAGCCCCAGCATTTT.

This clone turned up a few times. The rearrangement uses TRBV18 and TRBJ1-6; a possible D gene is TRBD1 (5 bases). Germline lookup yields CDR1 KGHSH and CDR2 LQKENI. The V end was cut by 2 bases, the J end by 0 bases, with 11 bases between. This CDR3 contains 17 residues. CDR3 protein: CASSPEQASSYNSPLHF. CDR3 bases: TGTGCCAGCTCACCAGAACAGGCTAGCTCCTATAATTCACCCCTCCACTTT.

This chain joins TRBV6-5 and TRBJ1-1, with 9 positions matching TRBD1. CDR3 size: 16 residues. After removal of 4 bases from V and 1 base from J, the junction contained 7 bases not matched to a gene. The V gene's germline CDR1 is MNHEY and CDR2 SVGAGI. The CDR3: CASSFESDRGNTEAFF. Written as DNA, the CDR3 is TGTGCCAGCAGTTTTGAATCGGACAGGGGGAACACTGAAGCTTTCTTT.

V gene TRBV7-9 combines with J gene TRBJ2-7; 9 positions match TRBD1. The junction had 11 bases not matched to a gene; V was cut back by 2 bases and J by 3 bases. Germline V CDR1 and CDR2: SEHNR, FQNEAQ (reference sequence). This CDR3 is 17 amino acids long. Written as DNA, the CDR3 is TGTGCCAGCAGCTTACCCAACAGGGGGCTAGGAAGCTACGAGCAGTACTTC. It yields the protein CASSLPNRGLGSYEQYF.

This chain joins TRBV19 and TRBJ1-1; no clear D. Germline loops: CDR1 LNHDA, CDR2 SQIVND (reference sequence). The CDR3 spans 14 residues. Trimming took off 6 bases at V and 7 bases at J, with 18 bases between the two ends. The CDR3 loop is CASSPMSRFNEAFF. In DNA, the CDR3 is TGTGCCAGTAGCCCAATGTCCAGGTTCAATGAAGCTTTCTTT.

V and J are TRBV5-6 and TRBJ2-1; 7 bases match TRBD1. This CDR3 has 15 amino acids. The germline CDR1 and CDR2 sequences are SGHDT and YYEEEE. The V gene end was trimmed by 1 base and the J gene end by 5 bases; junction bases not matched to a gene: 6. The DNA for the CDR3 is TGTGCCAGCAGCTTGAACAGGGGCCGTAACAATGAGCAGTTCTTC. This encodes CASSLNRGRNNEQFF.

This chain's CDR3 is CASRENEQFF. CDR3 nucleotides: TGTGCCAGCAGAGAGAATGAGCAGTTCTTC. The chain links TRBV21-1 to TRBJ2-1; the D call of TRBD2 is as the table states it, not checked on the DNA. TRBV21-1 is designated a pseudogene. There are 10 residues in the CDR3.

V is TRBV11-2 and J is TRBJ1-1, with D possibly being TRBD1 (6 bases). This CDR3 comprises 14 residues. Trimming shortened V by 2 bases and J by 5 bases, and 12 bases separated the two germline ends. Germline CDR1 reads SGHAT; CDR2 reads FQNNGV. The CDR3 coding sequence is TGTGCCAGCAGCTTATTCAGGGGAGGGACTGAAGCTTTCTTT. Encoded protein: CASSLFRGGTEAFF.

V and J are TRBV4-3 and TRBJ2-5, with D tentatively TRBD2 (6 bases). CDR1 LGHNA and CDR2 YSLEER come from the germline V gene. This CDR3 spans 17 amino acids. The germline V and J ends were trimmed by 2 bases and 3 bases, with 19 bases remaining between them. In nucleotides, the CDR3 is TGCGCCAGCAGCCAACGATGGTCCGGGGGTATTAAAGAGACCCAGTACTTC. Its protein product is CASSQRWSGGIKETQYF.

The rearrangement uses TRBV5-6 and TRBJ2-7, with D perhaps TRBD2 (5 bases). This CDR3 comprises 13 residues. V was cut by 4 bases and J by 2 bases, with 10 bases left in between. Germline lookup yields CDR1 SGHDT and CDR2 YYEEEE. CDR3 amino acids: CASSPAVPYEQYF. CDR3 coding DNA: TGTGCCAGCAGCCCAGCGGTCCCCTACGAGCAGTACTTC.

This chain uses TRBV29-1 with TRBJ2-7; a possible D gene is TRBD2 (5 bases). V was cut by 4 bases and J by 4 bases, with 5 bases left in between. The CDR3 runs to 10 residues. The germline gives CDR1 SQVTM, CDR2 ANQGSEA. Here the CDR3 DNA reads TGCAGCGTTGTAGCGTACGAGCAGTACTTC. Its translation is CSVVAYEQYF.

The CDR3 spells CASSYEGLHTEAFF. As DNA, the CDR3 is TGTGCCAGCAGTTACGAAGGACTACACACTGAAGCTTTCTTT. The rearrangement joins TRBV6-5 to TRBJ1-1; D call uncertain. The CDR3 extends over 14 amino acids. V was shortened by 2 bases and J by 3 bases, with 10 bases between the two germline ends. From germline, CDR1 is MNHEY and CDR2 SVGAGI.

The chain couples TRBV11-3 to TRBJ2-1; 10 bases line up with TRBD1. Germline V gene data show CDR1 as SGHNT and CDR2 as YENEEA. Trimming removed 1 base from V and 3 bases from J; junction bases left unmatched: 3. The CDR3 extends over 16 amino acids. The DNA for the CDR3 is TGTGCCAGCAGCTTAGGGGACAGGGGAAACTACAATGAGCAGTTCTTC. Protein: CASSLGDRGNYNEQFF.

The J gene is TRBJ1-1, the V gene TRBV7-3; perhaps TRBD1 as D (5 bases). CDR1 and CDR2 (germline): SGHTA, FQGTGA. Trimming removed 1 base from V and 0 bases from J, with 12 bases in between. There are 16 residues in the CDR3. The CDR3 bases are TGTGCCAGCAGCTTAATGCCGACAGTTATGAACACTGAAGCTTTCTTT. This gives the protein CASSLMPTVMNTEAFF. The entire variable domain, with the rest obtained from reference TRBV7-3 and TRBJ1-1, is as follows: GAGVSQTPSNKVTEKGKYVELRCDPISGHTALYWYRQSLGQGPEFLIYFQGTGAADDSGLPNDRFFAVRPEGSVSTLKIQRTERGDSAVYLCASSLMPTVMNTEAFFGQGTRLTVV.

The chain links TRBV6-1 to TRBJ2-7, with D possibly TRBD1 on 5 matching bases. Deletions cut 1 base from V and 5 bases from J, with 6 bases between. The CDR3 is made up of 12 amino acids. Germline CDR1 is MNHNS and CDR2 is SASEGT. DNA of the CDR3: TGTGCCAGCAGTGAAGAAGGGGACGAGCAGTACTTC. Translation: CASSEEGDEQYF.

V and J are TRBV13 and TRBJ2-2, with TRBD1 identical over 12 bases. This CDR3 region has 17 residues. J gave up 2 bases and V 5 bases, and 6 bases lay outside the gene matches. CDR1 and CDR2 from the germline V gene are PRHDT and FYEKMQ (reference sequence). The CDR3 here is CASSPRDRGRNTGELFF. Here the CDR3 DNA reads TGTGCCAGCAGCCCCCGGGACAGGGGGCGAAACACCGGGGAGCTGTTTTTT.

This sequence joins TRBV19 and TRBJ2-1; D is possibly TRBD2 (5 bases). V lost 7 bases and J 14 bases, leaving 15 bases between the germline ends. Germline lookup yields CDR1 LNHDA and CDR2 SQIVND (reference sequence). The CDR3 is made up of 11 amino acids. Written as DNA, the CDR3 is TGTGCCAGTACCGGGGTGGGCAGTGAGTTCTTC. Protein: CASTGVGSEFF.